A selection of T cell receptor beta chains follows, all from one sample in a study of cytomegalovirus exposure and HLA in healthy donors. Clones were read by immunoSEQ multiplex PCR, and TCRdb kept only the in-frame ones, dropping some. The sample has around 67,000 clones; roughly 74% are singletons. Material: PBMCs. These TCRs come from a man between 18 and 29 years old in good health and CMV-seropositive. Both conserved end residues are part of each CDR3. Fields, in order: clone size, D gene, V gene, J gene, CDR3 DNA, CDR3 protein. A D gene is named only where the DNA matches it firmly. Size tells how often a clone was seen (once, few, many) or the class of an expanded clone, and some rows leave it out.

NA	TRBD1	TRBV7-8	TRBJ1-6	TGTGCCAGCAGCCCAGAGGGACAGGGATTTATTTCACCCCTCCACTTT	CASSPEGQGFISPLHF
NA	TRBD1	TRBV25-1	TRBJ2-7	TGTGCCAGCAGTGACCCGGACAGGGGCTACGAGCAGTACTTC	CASSDPDRGYEQYF
NA	TRBD1	TRBV5-6	TRBJ2-5	TGTGCCAGCAGCTTATCCACAGGGGCCCAGTACTTC	CASSLSTGAQYF
NA	NA	TRBV30	TRBJ2-1	TGTGCCTGGAGTGCATACAATGAGCAGTTCTTC	CAWSAYNEQFF
NA	NA	TRBV6-5	TRBJ1-1	TGTGCCAGCAGTGAGCAGGGAAAACACACTGAAGCTTTCTTT	CASSEQGKHTEAFF
NA	NA	TRBV11-2	TRBJ2-3	TGTGCCAGCAGCTTAGTAGCAGATACGCAGTATTTT	CASSLVADTQYF
NA	NA	TRBV2	TRBJ2-1	TGTGCCAGCAGCGCGGCGGCCCGAGAGCAGTTCTTC	CASSAAAREQFF
NA	TRBD2	TRBV5-1	TRBJ2-7	TGCGCCAGCAGCTTGGGGACTAGCGGGAGAACCGAGCAGTACTTC	CASSLGTSGRTEQYF
few	NA	TRBV9	TRBJ1-1	TGTGCCAGCAGCGTAGCTACGGGGGGGAACACTGAAGCTTTCTTT	CASSVATGGNTEAFF
NA	NA	TRBV30	TRBJ1-6	TGTGCCTGGAGCGGCCGTAGGGGCACGATTACTTCACCCCTCCACTTT	CAWSGRRGTITSPLHF
NA	TRBD1	TRBV19	TRBJ1-1	TGTGCCAGTAGTATAGGGACAGGGGGCACTGAAGCTTTCTTT	CASSIGTGGTEAFF
NA	NA	TRBV2	TRBJ2-5	TGTGCCAGCAAGTCAGAAGAGACCCAGTACTTC	CASKSEETQYF
NA	TRBD1	TRBV5-1	TRBJ1-1	TGCGCCAGCAGCGGGACAGGGGCCAGCACTGAAGCTTTCTTT	CASSGTGASTEAFF
few	NA	TRBV25-1	TRBJ2-5	TGTGCCAGCACCATGGCAGAGACCCAGTACTTC	CASTMAETQYF
NA	NA	TRBV7-9	TRBJ1-1	TGTGCCAGCAGCCCTCCTAATGAGGACACTGAAGCTTTCTTT	CASSPPNEDTEAFF
NA	NA	TRBV7-9	TRBJ1-1	TGTGCCGCAAGAGGGTCCAGGGAGGAGAACACTGAAGCTTTCTTT	CAARGSREENTEAFF
NA	TRBD2	TRBV7-2	TRBJ2-3	TGTGCCAGCAGCTTAGTACCGCGGGGGGGCACAGATACGCAGTATTTT	CASSLVPRGGTDTQYF
NA	NA	TRBV6-5	TRBJ2-7	TGTGCCAGCAGTTACGGGCAGGGTAGCTCCTACGAGCAGTACTTC	CASSYGQGSSYEQYF
NA	NA	TRBV30	TRBJ1-1	TGTGCCTGGAGATATAGGAACACTGAAGCTTTCTTT	CAWRYRNTEAFF
NA	NA	TRBV27	TRBJ2-3	TGTGCCAGTTCCCGGGGTACAGATACGCAGTATTTT	CASSRGTDTQYF
once	TRBD1	TRBV7-9	TRBJ1-1	TGTGCCAGCAGCTTAGGGGACAGGTCCGCGAACACTGAAGCTTTCTTT	CASSLGDRSANTEAFF
NA	TRBD2	TRBV6-5	TRBJ2-7	TGTGCCAGCACCGTCAGCGGGGGGGACTACGAGCAGTACTTC	CASTVSGGDYEQYF
NA	NA	TRBV28	TRBJ1-2	TGTGCCAGCAGTTTCCAGAAATATGGCTACACCTTC	CASSFQKYGYTF